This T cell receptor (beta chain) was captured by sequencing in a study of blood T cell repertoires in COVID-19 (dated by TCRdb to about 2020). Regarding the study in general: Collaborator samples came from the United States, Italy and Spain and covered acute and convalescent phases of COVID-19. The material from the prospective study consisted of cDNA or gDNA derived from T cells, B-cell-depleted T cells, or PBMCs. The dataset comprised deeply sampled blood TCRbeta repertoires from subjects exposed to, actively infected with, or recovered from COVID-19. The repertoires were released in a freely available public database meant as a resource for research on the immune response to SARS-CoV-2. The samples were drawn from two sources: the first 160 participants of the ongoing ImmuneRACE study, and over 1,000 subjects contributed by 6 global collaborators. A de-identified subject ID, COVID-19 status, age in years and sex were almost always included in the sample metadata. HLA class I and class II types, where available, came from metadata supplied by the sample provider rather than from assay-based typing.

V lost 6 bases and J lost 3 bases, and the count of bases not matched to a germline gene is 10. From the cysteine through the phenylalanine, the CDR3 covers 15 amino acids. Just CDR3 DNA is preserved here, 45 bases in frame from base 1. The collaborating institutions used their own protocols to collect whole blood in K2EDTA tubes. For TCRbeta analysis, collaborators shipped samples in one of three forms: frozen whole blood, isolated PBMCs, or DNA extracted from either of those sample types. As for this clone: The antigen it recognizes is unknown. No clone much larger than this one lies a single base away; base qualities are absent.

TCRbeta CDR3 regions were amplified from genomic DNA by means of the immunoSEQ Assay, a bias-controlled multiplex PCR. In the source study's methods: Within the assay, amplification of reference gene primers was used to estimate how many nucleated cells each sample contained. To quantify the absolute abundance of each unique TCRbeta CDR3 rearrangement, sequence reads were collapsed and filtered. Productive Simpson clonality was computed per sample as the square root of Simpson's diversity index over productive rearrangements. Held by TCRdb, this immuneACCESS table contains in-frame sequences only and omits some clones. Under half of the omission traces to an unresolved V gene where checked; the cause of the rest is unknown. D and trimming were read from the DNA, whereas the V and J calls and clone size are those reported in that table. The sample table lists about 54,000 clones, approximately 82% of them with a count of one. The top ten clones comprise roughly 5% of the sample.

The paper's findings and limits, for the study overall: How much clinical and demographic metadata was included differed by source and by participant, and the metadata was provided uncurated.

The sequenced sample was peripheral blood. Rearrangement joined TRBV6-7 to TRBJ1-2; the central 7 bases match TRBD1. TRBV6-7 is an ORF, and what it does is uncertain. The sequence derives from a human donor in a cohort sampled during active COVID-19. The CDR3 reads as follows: CASSLTGSAHYGYTF. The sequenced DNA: TGTGCCAGCAGCCTGACAGGGAGTGCTCACTATGGCTACACCTTC.